This T cell receptor beta chain is drawn from a study of cytomegalovirus exposure and HLA in healthy donors. The germline V and J ends were trimmed by 2 bases and 5 bases, with 11 bases remaining between them. The germline V gene has CDR1 MNHNY and CDR2 SVGAGI (reference sequence). CDR3 length: 14 amino acids. The study ran its PCR with 60 Vbeta and 13 Jbeta primers. Profiled with immunoSEQ multiplex PCR; TCRdb holds only in-frame clones, not every one. The sample carries some 200,000 clones, around 76% recorded once. Note on this clone: Antigen: not known.

Whole-study results and caveats: Being indistinguishable, some V segments were excluded, TRBV6-2 and TRBV6-3 among them. The study put roughly 160 TCR beta chains on its list as cytomegalovirus-associated. In a later analysis, approximately 15,000 TCR beta sequences were associated with HLA alleles at 0.05 false discovery rate.

Source material: PBMCs. The chain has TRBV6-6 and TRBJ2-3, with D hard to call. The clonotype comes from a man aged 18 to 29 in good health and CMV-seronegative. The CDR3: CASSYASSLDTQYF. The CDR3 DNA reads TGTGCCAGCAGTTACGCTAGTTCCCTAGATACGCAGTATTTT.